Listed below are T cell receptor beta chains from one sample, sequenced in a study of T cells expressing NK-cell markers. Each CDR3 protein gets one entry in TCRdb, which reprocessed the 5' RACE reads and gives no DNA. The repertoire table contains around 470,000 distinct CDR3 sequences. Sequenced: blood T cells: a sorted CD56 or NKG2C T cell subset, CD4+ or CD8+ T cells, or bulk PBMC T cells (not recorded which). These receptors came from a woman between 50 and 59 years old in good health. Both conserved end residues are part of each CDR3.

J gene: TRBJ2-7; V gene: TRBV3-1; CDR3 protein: CASSIRLAGVREQYF
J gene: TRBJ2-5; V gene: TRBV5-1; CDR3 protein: CASSRDSHETQYF
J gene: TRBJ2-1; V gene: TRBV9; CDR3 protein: CASNRGLALNEQFF
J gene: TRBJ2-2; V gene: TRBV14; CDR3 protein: CASSLLPGELFF
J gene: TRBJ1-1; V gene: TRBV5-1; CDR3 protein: CASSLSSKGGTEAFF
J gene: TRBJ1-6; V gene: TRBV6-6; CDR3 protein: CASSYKGGDSPLHF
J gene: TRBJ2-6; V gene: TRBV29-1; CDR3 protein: CSVDLQGTAGANVLTF
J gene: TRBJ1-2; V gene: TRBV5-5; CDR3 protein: CASSSPAGGNYGYTF
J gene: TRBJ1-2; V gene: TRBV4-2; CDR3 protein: CASSQEQGARSDGYTF
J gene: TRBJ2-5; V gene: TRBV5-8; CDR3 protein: CASGLGPQGTQYF
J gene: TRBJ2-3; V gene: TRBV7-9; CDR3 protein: CASSSAVDTQYF
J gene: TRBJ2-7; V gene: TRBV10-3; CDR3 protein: CAISDGGRQYF
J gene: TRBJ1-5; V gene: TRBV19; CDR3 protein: CASSGVVRQPQHF
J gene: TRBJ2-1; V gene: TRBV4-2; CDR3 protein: CASSPMTGTSGNEQFF
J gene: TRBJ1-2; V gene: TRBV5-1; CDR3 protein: CASSIGTTSNYGYTF
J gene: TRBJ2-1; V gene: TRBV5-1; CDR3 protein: CASSLGGTTFGNEQFF
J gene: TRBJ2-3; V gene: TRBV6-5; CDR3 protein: CASSYSTPGQGWGTDTQYF
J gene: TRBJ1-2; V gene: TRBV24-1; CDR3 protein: CATSRRGDGYTF
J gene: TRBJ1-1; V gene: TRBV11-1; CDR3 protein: CASSLEGAKAFF
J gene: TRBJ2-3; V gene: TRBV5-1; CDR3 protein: CASRPGQSTDTQYF
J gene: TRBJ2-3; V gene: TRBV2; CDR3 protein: CASSDGGGDTQYF
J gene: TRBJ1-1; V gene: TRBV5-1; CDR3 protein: CASSTNRGAGNTEAFF
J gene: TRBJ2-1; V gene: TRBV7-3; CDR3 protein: CASSLRGRDRNNEQFF
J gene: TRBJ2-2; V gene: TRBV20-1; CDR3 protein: CSARKAGMYTGELFF
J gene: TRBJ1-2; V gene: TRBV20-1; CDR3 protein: CSARLIRDYYGYTF
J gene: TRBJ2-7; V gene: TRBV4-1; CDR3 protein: CASSLNMGLSYEQYF
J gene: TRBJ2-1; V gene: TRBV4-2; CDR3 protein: CASGGSGSRSEQFF
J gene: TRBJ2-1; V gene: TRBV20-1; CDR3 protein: CSAETWENEQFF
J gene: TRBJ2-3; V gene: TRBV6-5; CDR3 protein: CASRPGLSTTDTQYF
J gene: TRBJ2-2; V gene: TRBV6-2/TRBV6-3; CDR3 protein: CASSLLAGGADPGELFF
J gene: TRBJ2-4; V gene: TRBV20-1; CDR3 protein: CSARIGTGGMKNIQYF
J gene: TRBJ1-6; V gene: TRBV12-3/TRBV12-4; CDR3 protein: CASSSRTDPLHF
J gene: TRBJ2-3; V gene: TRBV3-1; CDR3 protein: CASSQEPADTQYF
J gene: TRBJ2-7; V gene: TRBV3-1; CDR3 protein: CASSQDGSLSYEQYF
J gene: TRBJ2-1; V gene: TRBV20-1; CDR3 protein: CSAPSGGRNEQFF
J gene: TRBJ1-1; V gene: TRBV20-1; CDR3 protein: CSASPGKLNTEAFF
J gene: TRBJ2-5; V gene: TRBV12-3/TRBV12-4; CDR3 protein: CASSITEETQYF
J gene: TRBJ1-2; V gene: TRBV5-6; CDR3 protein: CASSLREEVYGYTF
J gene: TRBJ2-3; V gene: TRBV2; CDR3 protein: CASLGASGTGTDTQYF
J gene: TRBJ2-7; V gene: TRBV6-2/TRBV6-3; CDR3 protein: CASIRGPRSPYEQYF
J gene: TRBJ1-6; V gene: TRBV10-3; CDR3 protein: CATDRGSNNSPLHF